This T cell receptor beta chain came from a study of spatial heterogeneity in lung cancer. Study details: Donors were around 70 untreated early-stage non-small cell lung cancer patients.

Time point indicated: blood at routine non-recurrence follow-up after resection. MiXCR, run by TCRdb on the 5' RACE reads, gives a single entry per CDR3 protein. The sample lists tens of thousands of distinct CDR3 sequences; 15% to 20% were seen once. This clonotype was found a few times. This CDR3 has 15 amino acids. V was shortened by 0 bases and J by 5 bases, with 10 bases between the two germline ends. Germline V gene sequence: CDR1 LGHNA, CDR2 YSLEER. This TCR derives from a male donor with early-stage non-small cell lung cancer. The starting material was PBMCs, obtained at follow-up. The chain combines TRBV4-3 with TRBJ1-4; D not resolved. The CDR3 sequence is CASSQDFGRNEKLFF. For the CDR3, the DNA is TGCGCCAGCAGCCAAGATTTTGGGCGCAATGAAAAACTGTTTTTT.